One T cell receptor (beta chain) is described in this entry. The record originates from a study of technical replicates of blood from four donors. The length of the CDR3 is 16 residues. Germline V gene lookup returns CDR1 LNHNV and CDR2 YYDKDF (reference sequence). The V and J ends lost 5 bases and 0 bases, in that order; junction bases with no gene match: 9. Data came from immunoSEQ multiplex PCR; TCRdb stores just in-frame clones and leaves some out. The table records around 80,000 clones, approximately 94% of them present only once. The chain is built from TRBV15 and TRBJ2-7, with 8 bases matching TRBD1. The receptor comes from a human donor in good health. The sequenced sample consisted of T cells isolated from PBMCs. CDR3 protein: CATSSQDRVSSYEQYF. CDR3 DNA sequence: TGTGCCACCAGCTCACAGGACAGGGTTAGCTCCTACGAGCAGTACTTC.